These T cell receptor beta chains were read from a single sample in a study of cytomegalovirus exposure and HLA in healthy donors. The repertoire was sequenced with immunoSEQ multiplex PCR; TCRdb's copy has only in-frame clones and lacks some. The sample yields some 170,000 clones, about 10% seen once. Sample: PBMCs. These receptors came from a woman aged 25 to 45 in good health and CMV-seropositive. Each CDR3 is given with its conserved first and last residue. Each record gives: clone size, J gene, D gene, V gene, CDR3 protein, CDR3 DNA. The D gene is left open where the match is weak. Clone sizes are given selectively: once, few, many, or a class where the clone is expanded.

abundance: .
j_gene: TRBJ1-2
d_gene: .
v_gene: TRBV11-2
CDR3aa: CASSPVLGTNFGYTF
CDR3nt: TGTGCCAGCAGCCCCGTTCTCGGGACAAACTTTGGCTACACCTTC

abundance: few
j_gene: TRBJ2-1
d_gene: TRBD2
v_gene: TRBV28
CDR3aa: CASSQPGLAGEYEQFF
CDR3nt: TGTGCCAGCAGTCAGCCGGGACTAGCGGGAGAGTATGAGCAGTTCTTC

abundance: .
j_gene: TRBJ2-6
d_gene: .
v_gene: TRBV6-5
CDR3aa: CASGPGFTGANVLTF
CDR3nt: TGTGCCAGCGGCCCAGGGTTTACTGGGGCCAACGTCCTGACTTTC

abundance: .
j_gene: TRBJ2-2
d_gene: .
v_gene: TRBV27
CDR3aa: CASSPWAGDTGELFF
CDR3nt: TGTGCCAGCAGCCCCTGGGCAGGGGACACCGGGGAGCTGTTTTTT

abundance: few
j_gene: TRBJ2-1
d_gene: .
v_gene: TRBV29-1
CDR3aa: CSVEGSSRLSYNEQFF
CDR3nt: TGCAGCGTTGAAGGGTCGTCTCGACTCTCCTACAATGAGCAGTTCTTC

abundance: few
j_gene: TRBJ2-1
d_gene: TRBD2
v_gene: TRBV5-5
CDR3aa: CASSFAPSGSSYNEQFF
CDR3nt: TGTGCCAGCAGCTTCGCCCCTAGCGGGAGCTCCTACAATGAGCAGTTCTTC

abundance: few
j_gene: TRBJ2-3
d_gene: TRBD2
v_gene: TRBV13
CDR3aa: CASSLGSGRAADTQYF
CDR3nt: TGTGCCAGCAGCTTAGGAAGCGGGAGGGCCGCAGATACGCAGTATTTT

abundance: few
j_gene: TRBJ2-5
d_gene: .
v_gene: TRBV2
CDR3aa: CASSVLQETQYF
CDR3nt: TGTGCCAGCAGTGTCCTACAAGAGACCCAGTACTTC

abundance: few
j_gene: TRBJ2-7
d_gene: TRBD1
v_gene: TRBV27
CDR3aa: CASSLNRDSYEQYF
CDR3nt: TGTGCCAGCAGTCTTAACCGGGACAGCTACGAGCAGTACTTC

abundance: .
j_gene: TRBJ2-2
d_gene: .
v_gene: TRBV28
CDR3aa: CASRAFTGELFF
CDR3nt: TGTGCCAGCAGAGCCTTCACCGGGGAGCTGTTTTTT

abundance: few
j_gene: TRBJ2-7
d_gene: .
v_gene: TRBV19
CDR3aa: CASSTKRQGGAYEQYF
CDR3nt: TGTGCCAGTAGTACCAAAAGGCAGGGGGGTGCCTACGAGCAGTACTTC

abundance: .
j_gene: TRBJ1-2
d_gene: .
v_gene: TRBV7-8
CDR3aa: CASSSGGRGYGYTF
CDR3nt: TGTGCCAGCAGCTCCGGGGGGCGGGGGTATGGCTACACCTTC

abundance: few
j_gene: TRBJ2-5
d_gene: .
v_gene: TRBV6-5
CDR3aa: CASSYRGQETQYF
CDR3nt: TGTGCCAGCAGTTACAGGGGCCAAGAGACCCAGTACTTC

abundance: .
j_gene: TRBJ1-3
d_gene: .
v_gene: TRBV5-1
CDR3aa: CASSLDRALSGNTIYF
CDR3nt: TGCGCCAGCAGCTTGGACAGGGCGTTGTCTGGAAACACCATATATTTT

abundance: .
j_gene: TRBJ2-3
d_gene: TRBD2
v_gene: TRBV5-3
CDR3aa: CARSLSGRAFPDTQYF
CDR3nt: TGTGCCAGAAGTTTAAGCGGGAGGGCCTTCCCGGATACGCAGTATTTT

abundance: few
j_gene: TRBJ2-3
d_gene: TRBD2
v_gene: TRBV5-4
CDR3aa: CASSLAGRATDTQYF
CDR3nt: TGTGCCAGCAGCTTGGCGGGGAGGGCCACAGATACGCAGTATTTT

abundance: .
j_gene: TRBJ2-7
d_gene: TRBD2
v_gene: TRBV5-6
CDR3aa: CASTLLADPREQYF
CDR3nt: TGTGCCAGCACCTTACTAGCGGACCCTAGAGAGCAGTACTTC

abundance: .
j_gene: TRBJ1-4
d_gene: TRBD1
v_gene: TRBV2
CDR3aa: CASSPGQGNEKLFF
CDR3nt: TGTGCCAGCAGCCCGGGACAGGGTAATGAAAAACTGTTTTTT

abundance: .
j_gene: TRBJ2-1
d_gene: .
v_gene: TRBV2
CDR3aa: CASSVTSGYNEQFF
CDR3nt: TGTGCCAGCAGTGTGACTAGTGGCTACAATGAGCAGTTCTTC

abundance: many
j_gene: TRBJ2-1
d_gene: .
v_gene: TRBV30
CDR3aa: CAWSGGVYNEQFF
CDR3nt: TGTGCCTGGAGTGGCGGGGTCTACAATGAGCAGTTCTTC

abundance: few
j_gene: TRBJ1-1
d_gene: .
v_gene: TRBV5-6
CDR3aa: CASSLSGSNPFF
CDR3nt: TGTGCCAGCAGCTTGTCAGGGTCAAACCCCTTCTTT

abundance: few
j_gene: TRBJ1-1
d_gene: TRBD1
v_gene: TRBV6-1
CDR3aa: CASKRTGAMNTEAFF
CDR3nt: TGTGCCAGCAAAAGGACAGGGGCCATGAACACTGAAGCTTTCTTT

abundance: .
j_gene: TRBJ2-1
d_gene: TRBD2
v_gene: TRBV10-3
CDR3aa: CAISGGRATDEQFF
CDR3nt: TGTGCCATCAGTGGCGGGAGGGCCACGGATGAGCAGTTCTTC

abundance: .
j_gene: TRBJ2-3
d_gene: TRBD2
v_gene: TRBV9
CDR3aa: CASSPFTSGYTDTQYF
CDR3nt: TGTGCCAGCAGTCCGTTCACTAGCGGGTACACAGATACGCAGTATTTT

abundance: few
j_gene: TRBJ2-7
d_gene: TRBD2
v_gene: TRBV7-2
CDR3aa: CASSVRTSGTQAYEQYF
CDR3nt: TGTGCCAGCAGCGTACGGACTAGCGGGACTCAAGCCTACGAGCAGTACTTC

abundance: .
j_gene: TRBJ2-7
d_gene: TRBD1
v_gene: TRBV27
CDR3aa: CASSSTTGGEQYF
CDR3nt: TGTGCCAGCAGTTCGACCACAGGGGGCGAGCAGTACTTC

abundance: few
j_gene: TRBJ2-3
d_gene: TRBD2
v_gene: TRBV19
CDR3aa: CASSIPPRTSGTDTQYF
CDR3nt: TGTGCCAGTAGTATACCCCCCCGGACTAGCGGCACAGATACGCAGTATTTT

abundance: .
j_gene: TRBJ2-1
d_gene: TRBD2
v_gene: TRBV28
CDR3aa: CASSFPTSPSYNEQFF
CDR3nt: TGTGCCAGCAGTTTCCCGACTAGCCCCTCCTACAATGAGCAGTTCTTC

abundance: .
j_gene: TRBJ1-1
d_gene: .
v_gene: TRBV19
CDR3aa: CASSKEGNTEAFF
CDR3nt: TGTGCCAGTAGCAAGGAGGGCAACACTGAAGCTTTCTTT

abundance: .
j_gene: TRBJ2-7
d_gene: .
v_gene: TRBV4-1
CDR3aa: CASSPTQREQYF
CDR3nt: TGCGCCAGCAGTCCGACTCAGAGGGAGCAGTACTTC

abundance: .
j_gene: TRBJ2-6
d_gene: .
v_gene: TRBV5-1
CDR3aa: CASSRGIGGGSGANVLTF
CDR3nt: TGCGCCAGCAGCCGGGGGATAGGGGGGGGCTCTGGGGCCAACGTCCTGACTTTC

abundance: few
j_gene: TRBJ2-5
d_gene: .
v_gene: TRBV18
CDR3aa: CASSPRGQETQYF
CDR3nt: TGTGCCAGCTCACCACGAGGCCAAGAGACCCAGTACTTC

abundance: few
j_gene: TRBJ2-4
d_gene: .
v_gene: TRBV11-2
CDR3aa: CASSLRRWLDQGAKNIQYF
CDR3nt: TGTGCCAGCAGCTTACGACGTTGGTTAGATCAGGGGGCCAAAAACATTCAGTACTTC

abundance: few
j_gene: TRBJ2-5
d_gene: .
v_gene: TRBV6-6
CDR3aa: CASSYSGGFQETQYF
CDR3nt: TGTGCCAGCAGTTACTCGGGGGGATTCCAAGAGACCCAGTACTTC

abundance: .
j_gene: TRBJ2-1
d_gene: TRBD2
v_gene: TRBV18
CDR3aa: CASFRTSGSVNEQFF
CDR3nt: TGTGCCAGCTTCAGGACTAGCGGGAGTGTCAATGAGCAGTTCTTC

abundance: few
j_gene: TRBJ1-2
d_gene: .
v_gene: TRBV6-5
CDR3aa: CASRSGYNYGYTF
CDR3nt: TGTGCCAGCAGGTCCGGGTATAACTATGGCTACACCTTC

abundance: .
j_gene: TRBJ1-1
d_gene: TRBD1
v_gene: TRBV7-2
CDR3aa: CASSKQTGRNTEAFF
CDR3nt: TGTGCCAGCAGCAAACAGACAGGGAGGAACACTGAAGCTTTCTTT

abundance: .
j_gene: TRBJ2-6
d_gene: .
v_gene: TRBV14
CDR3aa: CASSLQSGANVLTF
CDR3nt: TGTGCCAGCAGCCTCCAATCTGGGGCCAACGTCCTGACTTTC

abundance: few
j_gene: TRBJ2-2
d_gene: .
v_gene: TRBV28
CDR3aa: CASSYPAGGGTGELFF
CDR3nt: TGTGCCAGCAGTTACCCCGCAGGGGGAGGCACCGGGGAGCTGTTTTTT

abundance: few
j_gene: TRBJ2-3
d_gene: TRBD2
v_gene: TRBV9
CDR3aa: CASSVVSGRYTDTQYF
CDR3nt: TGTGCCAGCAGCGTAGTTAGCGGGAGGTACACAGATACGCAGTATTTT

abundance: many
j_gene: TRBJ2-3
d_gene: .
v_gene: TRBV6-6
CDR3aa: CASSYSRTSTDTQYF
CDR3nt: TGTGCCAGCAGTTACTCCCGGACTAGCACAGATACGCAGTATTTT

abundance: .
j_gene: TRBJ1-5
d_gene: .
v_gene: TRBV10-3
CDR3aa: CAISESSDTTEGTNQPQHF
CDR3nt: TGTGCCATCAGTGAGTCTTCCGACACAACGGAGGGAACCAATCAGCCCCAGCATTTT

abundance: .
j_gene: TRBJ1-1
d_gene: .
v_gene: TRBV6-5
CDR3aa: CASSYDGVEEAFF
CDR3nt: TGTGCCAGCAGTTACGACGGGGTAGAGGAAGCTTTCTTT

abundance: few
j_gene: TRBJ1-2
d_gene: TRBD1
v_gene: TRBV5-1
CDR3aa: CASSPTGGKDYGYTF
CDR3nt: TGCGCCAGCAGCCCGACAGGGGGCAAAGACTATGGCTACACCTTC

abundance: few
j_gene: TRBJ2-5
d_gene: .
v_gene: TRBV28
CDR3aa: CASRPQTRQGLTQYF
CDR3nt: TGTGCCAGCAGACCTCAAACCCGCCAGGGTTTGACCCAGTACTTC

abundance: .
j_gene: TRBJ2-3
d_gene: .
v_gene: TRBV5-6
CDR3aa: CASSLGPGQVYRTDTQYF
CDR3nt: TGTGCCAGCAGCTTGGGGCCAGGCCAAGTCTACCGCACAGATACGCAGTATTTT

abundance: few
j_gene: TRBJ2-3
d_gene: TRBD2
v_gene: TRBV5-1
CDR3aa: CASSSAGGADTQYF
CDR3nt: TGCGCCAGCTCTTCGGCGGGGGGGGCAGATACGCAGTATTTT

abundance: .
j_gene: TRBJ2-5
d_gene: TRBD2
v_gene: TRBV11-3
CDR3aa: CASSSGTSGLNPKETQYF
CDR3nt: TGTGCCAGCAGCTCCGGGACTAGCGGGCTCAATCCTAAAGAGACCCAGTACTTC

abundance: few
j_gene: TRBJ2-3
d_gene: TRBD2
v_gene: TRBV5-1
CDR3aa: CASSLREADTQYF
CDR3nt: TGCGCCAGCAGCCTGCGGGAGGCAGATACGCAGTATTTT

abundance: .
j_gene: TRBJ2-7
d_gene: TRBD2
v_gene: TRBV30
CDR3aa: CAWSGPGASGSAEQYF
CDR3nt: TGTGCCTGGAGTGGCCCGGGGGCTAGCGGGAGCGCCGAGCAGTACTTC